Following are 20 T cell receptor beta chains from one sample sequenced in a study of cytotoxic CD8 clonotypes in ibrutinib-treated CLL. Sequencing used immunoSEQ multiplex PCR; TCRdb keeps in-frame clones, though not all of them. The table has tens of thousands of clones, 55% to 65% seen once; the top ten hold around 21%. The specimen was PBMCs, collected after 24 months of ibrutinib treatment. These receptors were taken from a human donor with chronic lymphocytic leukemia.

The rearrangement uses TRBV28 and TRBJ1-1; D possibly corresponds to TRBD1 (6 bases). Germline V lookup: CDR1 MDHEN, CDR2 SYDVKM. The germline V and J ends were trimmed by 6 bases and 0 bases, with 11 bases remaining between them. This CDR3 contains 14 residues. In DNA form, the CDR3 reads TGTGCCAGCAGCCCGGGGGCCATGAACACTGAAGCTTTCTTT. This codes for CASSPGAMNTEAFF.

The chain links TRBV29-1 to TRBJ2-5, with D perhaps matching TRBD2 (7 bases). The V and J ends lost 4 bases and 5 bases respectively, with 14 bases between them. Germline V gene sequence: CDR1 SQVTM, CDR2 ANQGSEA. This CDR3 spans 13 amino acids. CDR3 region: CSVVGGRGETQYF. In nucleotides, the CDR3 is TGCAGCGTTGTGGGGGGGCGCGGGGAGACCCAGTACTTC.

The CDR3 protein is CASSLAASHNSPLHF. CDR3 sequence (DNA): TGTGCCAGCAGCTTAGCGGCCAGCCATAATTCACCCCTCCACTTT. The V call is TRBV7-9, the J call TRBJ1-6; D uncertain. V lost 0 bases to trimming and J lost 5 bases, with 8 bases between them. This CDR3 contains 15 residues. Germline loops: CDR1 SEHNR, CDR2 FQNEAQ (reference sequence). Based on the CDR3 plus reference TRBV7-9 and TRBJ1-6, the full variable domain is DTGVSQNPRHKITKRGQNVTFRCDPISEHNRLYWYRQTLGQGPEFLTYFQNEAQLEKSRLLSDRFSAERPKGSFSTLEIQRTEQGDSAMYLCASSLAASHNSPLHFGNGTRLTVT.

V is TRBV10-2 and J is TRBJ1-5; D ambiguous. The V and J ends lost 8 bases and 4 bases respectively, with 12 bases between them. Per germline, CDR1 WSHSY and CDR2 SAAADI. This CDR3 spans 13 amino acids. The CDR3 reads CASEKARNQPQHF. Here the CDR3 DNA reads TGCGCCAGCGAGAAGGCGCGAAATCAGCCCCAGCATTTT.

V and J are TRBV6-6 and TRBJ2-7; D remains ambiguous. CDR1 is MNHNY and CDR2 is SVGAGI in the germline V gene (reference sequence). The V and J ends lost 0 bases and 6 bases respectively, with 6 bases between them. The CDR3 is 12 amino acids. This CDR3 reads CASSYSGGEQYV. CDR3 sequence (DNA): TGTGCCAGCAGTTACTCGGGCGGCGAGCAGTACGTC.

A note on this clone: One end of the junction varies from germline; a read error may be responsible. The rearrangement uses TRBV10-3 and TRBJ2-3; D not certain. CDR1 is ENHRY and CDR2 is SYGVKD in the germline V gene. The CDR3 is 12 residues long. The DNA of the CDR3 is TGTGCCATCAGTGACAGCATAGATACGCAGTATTTT. This gives the protein CAISDSIDTQYF.

This clone appeared once. The chain carries TRBV6-5 and TRBJ2-4, with a possible D match to TRBD2 (5 bases). The length of the CDR3 is 13 residues. Germline loops: CDR1 MNHEY, CDR2 SVGAGI. Trimming pared 5 bases from V and 9 bases from J, leaving 14 bases between. The CDR3: CASSISVGTIQYF. The CDR3 DNA reads TGTGCCAGCAGTATTAGCGTAGGAACCATTCAGTACTTC.

This chain connects TRBV7-9 to TRBJ2-3; D ambiguous. V was shortened by 1 base and J by 6 bases, with 11 bases between the two germline ends. The CDR3 has 14 residues. CDR1 and CDR2 (germline): SEHNR, FQNEAQ (reference sequence). The CDR3 nucleotides are TGTGCCAGCAGCTTAGGGGGAAAGGCGGATACGCAGTATTTT. This gives the protein CASSLGGKADTQYF.

This clone was picked up a small number of times. The chain couples TRBV7-2 to TRBJ2-1, with D perhaps matching TRBD1 or TRBD2 (5 bases each). The CDR3 loop spans 15 amino acids. Deletions cut 5 bases from V and 3 bases from J, with 14 bases between. The germline CDR1 and CDR2 sequences are SGHTA and FQGNSA. The CDR3 DNA reads as TGTGCCAGCAGCCGGGACCTTCGGAGCTACAATGAGCAGTTCTTC. This codes for CASSRDLRSYNEQFF.

V is TRBV6-5 and J is TRBJ2-3; the D gene could be TRBD1 or TRBD2 (5 bases each). The CDR3 has 15 residues. Per germline, CDR1 MNHEY and CDR2 SVGAGI. V lost 3 bases, J lost 4 bases, and 14 bases lay in between. This chain's CDR3 is CASSYDRRGADTQYF. The CDR3 nucleotides are TGTGCCAGCAGTTATGATCGGCGAGGGGCAGATACGCAGTATTTT.

The V gene is TRBV7-6, the J gene TRBJ2-3; unclear D gene. Germline V gives CDR1 SGHVS, CDR2 FNYEAQ. V shed 5 bases and J shed 2 bases, with 17 bases lying between them. The CDR3 has 16 amino acids. The CDR3 DNA reads as TGTGCCAGCAGCCCCTCTCCCAGCCCACCCACAGATACGCAGTATTTT. It translates to CASSPSPSPPTDTQYF.

The rearrangement joins TRBV30 to TRBJ1-1; D is unclear. The CDR3 loop spans 11 amino acids. CDR1 and CDR2 from the germline V gene are GTSNPN and SVGIG (reference sequence). V was trimmed by 7 bases and J by 7 bases, leaving 13 bases between them. The CDR3 region has the DNA TGTGCCTTAACAGCCAACTTTGAAGCTTTCTTT. This sequence encodes CALTANFEAFF.

The chain has TRBV5-6 and TRBJ2-2; the D gene is possibly TRBD2 (5 bases). The V gene's germline CDR1 is SGHDT and CDR2 YYEEEE. The CDR3 has 12 residues. Deletions cut 4 bases from V and 6 bases from J, with 7 bases between. The CDR3 region is CASSLAAGELFF. CDR3 in DNA: TGTGCCAGCAGCCTAGCAGCCGGGGAGCTGTTTTTT. Looking up the rest from reference TRBV5-6 and TRBJ2-2 gives the full variable domain: DAGVTQSPTHLIKTRGQQVTLRCSPKSGHDTVSWYQQALGQGPQFIFQYYEEEERQRGNFPDRFSGHQFPNYSSELNVNALLLGDSALYLCASSLAAGELFFGEGSRLTVL.

The chain carries TRBV10-3 and TRBJ1-5, with D unresolved. Looked up from germline, CDR1 is ENHRY and CDR2 is SYGVKD. There are 12 residues in the CDR3. V dropped 0 bases and J dropped 4 bases, with 1 base sitting between them. This chain's CDR3 is CAISESNQPQHF. The CDR3 nucleotides read TGTGCCATCAGTGAGTCTAATCAGCCCCAGCATTTT.

The chain couples TRBV4-1 to TRBJ2-7; 8 bases match TRBD2. The CDR3 is 18 residues long. V gave up 1 base and J gave up 3 bases; unmatched junction bases: 14. The germline gives CDR1 MGHRA, CDR2 YSYEKL. The CDR3 sequence is CASSQVRWEAGARYEQYF. The CDR3 DNA is TGCGCCAGCAGCCAAGTCAGGTGGGAAGCGGGAGCCCGCTACGAGCAGTACTTC.

This chain joins TRBV11-2 and TRBJ2-3; TRBD2 is a possible D gene (6 bases). Trimming removed 7 bases from V and 6 bases from J, with 17 bases in between. Germline CDR1 and CDR2: SGHAT and FQNNGV. The CDR3 is 14 amino acids. The CDR3 DNA is TGTGCCAGCAAGAAGGCGGGAACGACGGATACGCAGTATTTT. Translated, it gives CASKKAGTTDTQYF.

The V and J genes are TRBV7-9 and TRBJ1-2, with TRBD1 matching 7 bases. CDR3 length equals 18 residues. V lost 0 bases, J lost 6 bases, and 16 bases stayed unmatched. Germline V gives CDR1 SEHNR, CDR2 FQNEAQ (reference sequence). The CDR3 coding sequence is TGTGCCAGCAGCTTAGCGAACCCCGTGGACAGGAGGGACGATGGCTACACCTTC. As protein: CASSLANPVDRRDDGYTF. Supplemented by reference TRBV7-9 and TRBJ1-2, the full variable domain reads DTGVSQNPRHKITKRGQNVTFRCDPISEHNRLYWYRQTLGQGPEFLTYFQNEAQLEKSRLLSDRFSAERPKGSFSTLEIQRTEQGDSAMYLCASSLANPVDRRDDGYTFGSGTRLTVV.

The rearrangement uses TRBV10-2 and TRBJ2-1, with 10 bases that match TRBD2. The CDR3 length is 15 residues. Germline V gene lookup returns CDR1 WSHSY and CDR2 SAAADI. J gave up 5 bases and V 6 bases, and 7 bases lay outside the gene matches. Written as DNA, the CDR3 is TGCGCCAGCAGGGATAGCGGGGGGACTAACAATGAGCAGTTCTTC. It is translated as CASRDSGGTNNEQFF.

CDR3 amino acids: CASSSEGHGTDTQYF. The CDR3 DNA sequence: TGTGCCAGCAGCTCCGAGGGCCACGGCACAGATACGCAGTATTTT. The chain is built from TRBV7-8 and TRBJ2-3; TRBD2 is a possible D gene (5 bases). Germline assignment: CDR1 SGHVS and CDR2 FQNEAQ. Trimming took 4 bases from V and 1 from J, leaving 12 bases between them. The CDR3 totals 15 residues.

This clone was seen only a few times. The rearrangement uses TRBV11-3 and TRBJ2-3; 8 bases are a match to TRBD1. This CDR3 contains 14 residues. CDR1 is SGHNT, CDR2 YENEEA, per germline. J lost 3 bases, V lost 4 bases, and 3 bases had no gene match. CDR3 bases: TGTGCCAGCAGCTCGCAGGGGGCAACAGATACGCAGTATTTT. Translating gives CASSSQGATDTQYF. The entire variable domain, with the rest obtained from reference TRBV11-3 and TRBJ2-3, is as follows: EAGVVQSPRYKIIEKKQPVAFWCNPISGHNTLYWYLQNLGQGPELLIRYENEEAVDDSQLPKDRFSAERLKGVDSTLKIQPAELGDSAVYLCASSSQGATDTQYFGPGTRLTVL.